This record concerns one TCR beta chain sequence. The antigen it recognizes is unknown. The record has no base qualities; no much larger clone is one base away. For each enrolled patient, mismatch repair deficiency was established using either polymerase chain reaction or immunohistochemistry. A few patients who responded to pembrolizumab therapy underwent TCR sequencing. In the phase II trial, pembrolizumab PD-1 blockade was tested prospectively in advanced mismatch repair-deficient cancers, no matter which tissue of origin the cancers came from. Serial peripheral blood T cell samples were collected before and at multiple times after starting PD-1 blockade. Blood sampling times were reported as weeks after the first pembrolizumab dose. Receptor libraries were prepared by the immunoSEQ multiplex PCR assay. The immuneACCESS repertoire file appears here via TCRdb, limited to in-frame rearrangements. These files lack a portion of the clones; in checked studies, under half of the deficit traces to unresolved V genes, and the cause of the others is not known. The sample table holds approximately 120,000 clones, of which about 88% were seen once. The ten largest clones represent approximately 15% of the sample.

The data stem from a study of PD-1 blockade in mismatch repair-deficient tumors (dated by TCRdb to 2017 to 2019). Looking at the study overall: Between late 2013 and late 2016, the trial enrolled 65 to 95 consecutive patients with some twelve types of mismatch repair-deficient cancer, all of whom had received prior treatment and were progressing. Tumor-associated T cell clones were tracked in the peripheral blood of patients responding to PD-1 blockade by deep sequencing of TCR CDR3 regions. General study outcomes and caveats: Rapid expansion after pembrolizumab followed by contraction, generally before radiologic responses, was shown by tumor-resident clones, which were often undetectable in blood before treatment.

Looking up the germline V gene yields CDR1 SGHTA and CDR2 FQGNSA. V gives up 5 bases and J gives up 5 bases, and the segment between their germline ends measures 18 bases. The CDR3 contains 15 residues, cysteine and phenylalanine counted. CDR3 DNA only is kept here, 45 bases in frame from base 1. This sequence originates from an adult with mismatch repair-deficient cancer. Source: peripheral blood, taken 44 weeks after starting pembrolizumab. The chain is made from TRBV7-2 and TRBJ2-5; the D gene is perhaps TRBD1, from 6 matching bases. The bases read TGTGCCAGCAGCCGCTTCGACCGCGGACAGGAGACCCAGTACTTC. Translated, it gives CASSRFDRGQETQYF. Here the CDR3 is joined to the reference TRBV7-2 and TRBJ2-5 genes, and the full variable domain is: GAGVSQSPSNKVTEKGKDVELRCDPISGHTALYWYRQSLGQGLEFLIYFQGNSAPDKSGLPSDRFSAERTGGSVSTLTIQRTQQEDSAVYLCASSRFDRGQETQYFGPGTRLLVL.